The present T cell receptor (beta chain) was sequenced within a study of shared clonotypes between healthy human individuals. Study results and limitations: It was the non-shared clonotypes that had lower generation probabilities than clonotypes shared by all four donors.

CD8 cells regarded as naive lacked CD45RO, were positively chosen for CCR7, and omitted terminally differentiated effector memory CD45RA+ cells. As for this clone: Its specificity is unknown.

The method was immunoSEQ multiplex PCR; TCRdb's version includes in-frame clones alone and lacks a portion of them. This table has over 2,000,000 clones, just under 95% appearing once. This sequence originates from a man between 18 and 35 years old in good health. Some clones in this sample may be carry-over from other donors' samples. The sequenced sample was naive CD8+ T cells from PBMCs.

The CDR3 reads CATENTEAFF. In DNA form, the CDR3 reads TGTGCCACAGAGAACACTGAAGCTTTCTTT. The gene calls are TRBV13 and TRBJ1-1; no clear D gene. CDR1 and CDR2 from the germline V gene are PRHDT and FYEKMQ (reference sequence). Trimming shortened V by 10 bases and J by 1 base, and 4 bases separated the two germline ends. CDR3 length: 10 amino acids.